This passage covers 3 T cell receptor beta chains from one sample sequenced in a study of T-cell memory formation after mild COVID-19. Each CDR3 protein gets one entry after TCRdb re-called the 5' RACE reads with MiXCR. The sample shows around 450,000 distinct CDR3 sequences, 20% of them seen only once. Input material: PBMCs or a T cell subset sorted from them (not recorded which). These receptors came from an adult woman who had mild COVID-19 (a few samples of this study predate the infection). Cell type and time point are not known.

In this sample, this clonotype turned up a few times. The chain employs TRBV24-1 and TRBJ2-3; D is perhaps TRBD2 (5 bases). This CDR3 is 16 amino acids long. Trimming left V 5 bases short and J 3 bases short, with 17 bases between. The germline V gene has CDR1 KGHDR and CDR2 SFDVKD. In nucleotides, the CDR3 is TGTGCCACCAGTGTCCCCAAGGGAGCCGGTACAGATACGCAGTATTTT. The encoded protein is CATSVPKGAGTDTQYF.

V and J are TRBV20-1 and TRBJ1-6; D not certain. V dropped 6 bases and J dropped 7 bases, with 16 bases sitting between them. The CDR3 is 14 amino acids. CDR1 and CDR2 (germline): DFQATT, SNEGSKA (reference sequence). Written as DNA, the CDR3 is TGCAGTGCCCGATCCGGTACGGTGAATTCACCCCTCCACTTT. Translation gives CSARSGTVNSPLHF.

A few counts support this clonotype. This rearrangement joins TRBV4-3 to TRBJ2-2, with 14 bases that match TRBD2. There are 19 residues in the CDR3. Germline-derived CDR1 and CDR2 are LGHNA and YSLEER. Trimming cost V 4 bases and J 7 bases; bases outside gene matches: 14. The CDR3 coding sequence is TGCGCCAGCAGCCCAAACCTAGGACTAGCGGGAGGATTCGACGGGGAGCTGTTTTTT. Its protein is CASSPNLGLAGGFDGELFF.